This T cell receptor (beta chain) comes out of a study of blood T cell repertoires in COVID-19. Background on the study: From T cells, B-cell-depleted T cells, or PBMCs came the material, which was cDNA or gDNA.

The CDR3 runs to 14 residues. V lost 5 bases and J 4 bases, leaving 12 bases between the germline ends. CDR1 and CDR2 from the germline V gene are KGHSH and LQKENI. Authors' processing steps: Estimates of nucleated cell counts were drawn from the amplification of reference gene primers. Libraries were prepared by immunoSEQ multiplex PCR; TCRdb keeps only in-frame clonotypes and omits some of them. V and J calls and clone size are as listed in that table; D and trimming were resolved from the DNA. Altogether 200,000 or so clones are present, approximately 82% being singletons, with the ten largest covering 6.9%.

Sequenced sample: peripheral blood. The V and J genes are TRBV18 and TRBJ2-1, with D possibly being TRBD1 (5 bases). This TCR was recovered from a human donor with acute or convalescent COVID-19. The donor label of this sample is uncertain. The CDR3 is CASSSQGNYNEQFF. The CDR3 DNA sequence: TGTGCCAGCTCATCCCAGGGAAATTACAATGAGCAGTTCTTC. The variable domain in full, completed from reference TRBV18 and TRBJ2-1, reads NAGVMQNPRHLVRRRGQEARLRCSPMKGHSHVYWYRQLPEEGLKFMVYLQKENIIDESGMPKERFSAEFPKEGPSILRIQQVVRGDSAAYFCASSSQGNYNEQFFGPGTRLTVL.